This T cell receptor (beta chain) emerged from a study of cytomegalovirus exposure and HLA in healthy donors. General study findings and limits: A few chains linked to CMV were shown in vitro to be specific for CMV antigens. Of the V segments, some could not be distinguished, including TRBV6-2 and TRBV6-3, and were excluded. It has been reported that TCR beta sequences accurately predicted the HLA-A and HLA-B alleles of most subjects. In a later analysis, across HLA loci, associated TCR counts were highest for DRB1, lowest for HLA-C.

PCR involved 60 Vbeta and 13 Jbeta primers. Assay: immunoSEQ multiplex PCR; the TCRdb copy retains only in-frame clones and omits some. Among 210,000 or so clones listed, roughly 83% were seen once. This clone appeared once. The antigen is unknown. CDR1 and CDR2 from the germline V gene are LNHNV and YYDKDF (reference sequence). V was clipped by 1 base and J by 1 base, with 13 bases between them. The CDR3 is 16 amino acids. The material sequenced was PBMCs. The TCR comes from a girl aged 5-17 years in good health and CMV-seronegative. The genes are TRBV15 and TRBJ2-5; D is unresolved. The CDR3 DNA reads as TGTGCCACCAGCAGAGTTAGTCTTTTATCCCAAGAGACCCAGTACTTC. Residues: CATSRVSLLSQETQYF. The full variable domain, rest sourced from reference TRBV15 and TRBJ2-5, is DAMVIQNPRYQVTQFGKPVTLSCSQTLNHNVMYWYQQKSSQAPKLLFHYYDKDFNNEADTPDNFQSRRPNTSFCFLDIRSPGLGDTAMYLCATSRVSLLSQETQYFGPGTRLLVL.